The rows below give T cell receptor beta chains drawn from one sample of a study of blood T cell repertoires in COVID-19. TCRdb's table, derived via immunoSEQ multiplex PCR, lists solely in-frame clones and lacks some. The sample has about 170,000 clones, more than 70% seen once. Sequencing input: PBMCs or T cells enriched from blood (not recorded which). These receptors were obtained from a woman aged 50 to 60 in a cohort exposed to, infected with or recovered from COVID-19 (not recorded which). Both conserved end residues are part of each CDR3. A D gene is named only where the DNA matches it firmly. Clone size is stated in some rows and not others, as once, few, many or a class when expanded.

J gene | D gene | clone size | V gene | CDR3 DNA | CDR3 protein
TRBJ1-1 | . | . | TRBV6-5 | TGTGCCAGCAGTAGAGATCCGGAGACTGAAGCTTTCTTT | CASSRDPETEAFF
TRBJ2-1 | TRBD1 | . | TRBV6-6 | TGTGCCAGCAGTTACTCCCAGGGGGCCGGGAATGAGCAGTTCTTC | CASSYSQGAGNEQFF
TRBJ2-5 | TRBD2 | . | TRBV9 | TGTGCCAGCAGCGAGACTAGCGGGAGTGAGGAGACCCAGTACTTC | CASSETSGSEETQYF
TRBJ1-6 | . | . | TRBV5-4 | TGTGCCAGCTTTGAGGGCGGAAGACTTCTTAATTCACCCCTCCACTTT | CASFEGGRLLNSPLHF
TRBJ2-7 | TRBD1 | few | TRBV29-1 | TGCAGCGTTCGAAAGACAGGGGGCTCCTACGAGCAGTACTTC | CSVRKTGGSYEQYF
TRBJ1-2 | . | once | TRBV4-1 | TGCGCCAGCAGCCTCCGGGACTCAGCTAACTATGGCTACACCTTC | CASSLRDSANYGYTF
TRBJ2-3 | . | . | TRBV7-2 | TGTGCCAGCAGCTTAGTGGCGGTCACACCCGGAGATACGCAGTATTTT | CASSLVAVTPGDTQYF
TRBJ2-5 | . | . | TRBV5-1 | TGCGCCAGCAGCACTTGGAAGAGGGAAGAGACCCAGTACTTC | CASSTWKREETQYF
TRBJ2-7 | . | . | TRBV5-1 | TGCGCCAGCAGCTTGGAGGCTAGCGTTGAAATTATGACCTACGAGCAGTACTTC | CASSLEASVEIMTYEQYF
TRBJ1-3 | TRBD1 | . | TRBV12-3/TRBV12-4 | TGTGCCAGCAGTTTAACAGGGGGCATCGCCATATATTTT | CASSLTGGIAIYF
TRBJ2-6 | TRBD1 | . | TRBV5-1 | TGCGCCAGCACCAGTACCGGGACAGGTATCGCTGGGGCCAACGTCCTGACTTTC | CASTSTGTGIAGANVLTF
TRBJ1-3 | TRBD1 | . | TRBV28 | TGTGCCAGCAGTCCCAGGGACAGGCGCCCTGGAAACACCATATATTTT | CASSPRDRRPGNTIYF
TRBJ1-2 | TRBD1 | once | TRBV18 | TGTGCCAGCTCACCACCGGACAGGCATGGCTACACCTTC | CASSPPDRHGYTF
TRBJ2-2 | . | few | TRBV30 | TGTGCCTGGACGCAGCGGATTACATATAACACCGGGGAGCTGTTTTTT | CAWTQRITYNTGELFF
TRBJ1-5 | TRBD1 | . | TRBV7-8 | TGTGCCAGCAGCTTAAAGGGCAGGGGGAGTGGGCAGCCCCAGCATTTT | CASSLKGRGSGQPQHF
TRBJ1-4 | TRBD1 | . | TRBV28 | TGTGCCAGCAGTGTCAGACAGGGGACACCTAATGAAAAACTGTTTTTT | CASSVRQGTPNEKLFF
TRBJ1-2 | . | . | TRBV28 | TGTGCCAGCAGTTTATTTGCGGGATCTAACTATGGCTACACCTTC | CASSLFAGSNYGYTF
TRBJ2-5 | . | . | TRBV29-1 | TGCGCGACAGGCGAATACGAAGAGACCCAGTACTTC | CATGEYEETQYF
TRBJ2-5 | TRBD1 | . | TRBV6-1 | TGTGCCAGCAGTGACAAAAATAGACAGGGTGGGACCCAGTACTTC | CASSDKNRQGGTQYF
TRBJ1-6 | . | . | TRBV28 | TGTGCCAGCAGGCCGAACAGGGAGAATTCACCCCTCCACTTT | CASRPNRENSPLHF
TRBJ2-4 | . | . | TRBV19 | TGTGCCAGTAGTACCTCCTTCGGAGCCAAAAACATTCAGTACTTC | CASSTSFGAKNIQYF
TRBJ2-5 | . | . | TRBV5-4 | TGTGCCAGCAGCGCCATCCTATCGAGCCAAGAGACCCAGTACTTC | CASSAILSSQETQYF
TRBJ2-7 | . | . | TRBV5-1 | TGCGCCAGCAGCCTAGTACAGGGAGATCGAAACGAGCAGTACTTC | CASSLVQGDRNEQYF
TRBJ1-4 | . | . | TRBV7-2 | TGTGCCAGCAGCCGATCTGGGAGAGAAAAACTGTTTTTT | CASSRSGREKLFF
TRBJ1-1 | TRBD1 | once | TRBV28 | TGTGCCAGCAGAGGGGGCGCGGGAACTGAAGCTTTCTTT | CASRGGAGTEAFF
TRBJ1-1 | TRBD1 | . | TRBV7-6 | TGTGCCAGCAGCCCCCGACAGGGGCGGAACACTGAAGCTTTCTTT | CASSPRQGRNTEAFF
TRBJ2-3 | . | few | TRBV5-1 | TGCGCCAGCAGCCCCCTAGCCGGAGGATCCACAGATACGCAGTATTTT | CASSPLAGGSTDTQYF
TRBJ1-5 | TRBD1 | . | TRBV27 | TGTGCCAGCAGTTTACGGGGACAGTATAGCAATCAGCCCCAGCATTTT | CASSLRGQYSNQPQHF
TRBJ2-7 | . | . | TRBV28 | TGTGCCAGCAGAACAGGGGGGGAATACGAGCAGTACTTC | CASRTGGEYEQYF
TRBJ2-7 | . | . | TRBV7-9 | TGTGCCAGCAGCTTGGGTCTCCAGGATGCCTACGAGCAGTACTTC | CASSLGLQDAYEQYF
TRBJ1-2 | TRBD1 | . | TRBV6-5 | TGTGCCAGCAAAAAGGACAGGGAAGAGGGCTACACCTTC | CASKKDREEGYTF
TRBJ1-5 | TRBD1 | . | TRBV27 | TGTGCCAGCAGTTTACACAGGGGGAAGGGCAATCAGCCCCAGCATTTT | CASSLHRGKGNQPQHF
TRBJ2-7 | . | . | TRBV19 | TGTGCCAGTAGTAGAACAAGCGCCGTCTACGAGCAGTACTTC | CASSRTSAVYEQYF
TRBJ2-1 | TRBD1 | once | TRBV11-1 | TGTGCCAGCAGCCACGGGACAGGGGGAGGCAATGAGCAGTTCTTC | CASSHGTGGGNEQFF
TRBJ2-3 | TRBD1 | few | TRBV28 | TGTGCCAGCAGTTTAGTGGAGACAGGGATTCGGTGGGAGTATTTT | CASSLVETGIRWEYF
TRBJ2-7 | TRBD2 | . | TRBV6-7 | TGTGCCAGCAGTTACTCGAGTGGGGGGGACGTAGGCGCAACCTCCTACGAGCAGTACTTC | CASSYSSGGDVGATSYEQYF
TRBJ2-1 | TRBD2 | . | TRBV10-3 | TGTGCCATCATGGCGCGGGGGGCCCAGGATGAGCAGTTCTTC | CAIMARGAQDEQFF
TRBJ1-2 | . | . | TRBV18 | TGTGCCAGCTCACTGGCAGGGGATTCTAACTATGGCTACACCTTC | CASSLAGDSNYGYTF
TRBJ1-6 | . | . | TRBV9 | TGTGCCAGCAGCGTAGCTCACAGCTCCTATAATTCACCCCTCCACTTT | CASSVAHSSYNSPLHF
TRBJ2-3 | TRBD2 | . | TRBV3-1/TRBV3-2 | TGTGCCAGCAGCCACACTAGCGGGAGTTTGGATACGCAGTATTTT | CASSHTSGSLDTQYF
TRBJ2-2 | TRBD1 | . | TRBV29-1 | TGCAGCGTTTTGGGACAGGGGGCCGCCGGGGAGCTGTTTTTT | CSVLGQGAAGELFF
TRBJ2-5 | . | few | TRBV6-1 | TGTGCCAGCAGTGGAGGACAGTGGATGATACAAGAGACCCAGTACTTC | CASSGGQWMIQETQYF